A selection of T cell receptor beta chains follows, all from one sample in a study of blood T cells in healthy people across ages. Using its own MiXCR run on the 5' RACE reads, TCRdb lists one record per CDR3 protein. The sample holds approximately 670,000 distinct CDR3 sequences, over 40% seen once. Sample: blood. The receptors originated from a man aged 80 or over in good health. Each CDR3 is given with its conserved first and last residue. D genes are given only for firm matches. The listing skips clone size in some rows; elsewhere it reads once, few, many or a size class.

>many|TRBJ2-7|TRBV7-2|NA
TGTGCCAGCAGCCCCCGGAGGGGCCTAGGGGAGCAGTACTTC
CASSPRRGLGEQYF
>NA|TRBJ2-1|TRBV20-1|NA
TGCAGTGCTAGAGATACAGCTCCTAGCTCCTACAATGAGCAGTTCTTC
CSARDTAPSSYNEQFF
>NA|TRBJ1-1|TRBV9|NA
TGTGCCAGCAGCCAACAGGGATACACTGAAGCTTTCTTT
CASSQQGYTEAFF
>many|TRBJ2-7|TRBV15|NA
TGTGCCACCAGCAGGCCCGGGGCCAACACCTACGAGCAGTACTTC
CATSRPGANTYEQYF
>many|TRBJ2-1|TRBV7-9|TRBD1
TGTGCCAGCAGCCCCAGGGGGCCCTTTGAGCAGTTCTTC
CASSPRGPFEQFF
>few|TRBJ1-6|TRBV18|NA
TGTGCCAGCTCGCCGGGAGGAGGAGGGTCACCCCTCCACTTT
CASSPGGGGSPLHF
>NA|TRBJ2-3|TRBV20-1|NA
TGCAGTGCTAGAGATCCTTTAACGGGGGGCAGCACAGATACGCAGTATTTT
CSARDPLTGGSTDTQYF
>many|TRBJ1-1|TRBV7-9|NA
TGTGCCAGCAGCCCCGAGCTGCTAATGAACACTGAAGCTTTCTTT
CASSPELLMNTEAFF
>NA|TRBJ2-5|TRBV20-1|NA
TGCACGACGGAGCCCCAAGAGACCCAGTACTTC
CTTEPQETQYF
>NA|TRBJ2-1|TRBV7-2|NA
TGTGCCAGCAGCTTAGTGGGCGGAGACGGGTTCTTC
CASSLVGGDGFF
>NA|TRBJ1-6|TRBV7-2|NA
TGTGCCAGCAGCCCCTATAATTCACCCCCCCACTTT
CASSPYNSPPHF
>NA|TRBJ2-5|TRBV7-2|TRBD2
TGTGCCAGCAGCTTAGCGCTTCAGCGGGGGGGCCGGGAGACCCAGTACTTC
CASSLALQRGGRETQYF
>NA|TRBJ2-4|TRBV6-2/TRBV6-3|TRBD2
TGTGCCAGCAGTTACTCCACGGGACCGGGGGGAAACATTCAGTACTTC
CASSYSTGPGGNIQYF
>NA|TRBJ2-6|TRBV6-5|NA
TGTGCCAGCAGTTACGTTGGCAGGGGAAAGAGCTCTGGGGCCAACGTCCTGACTTTC
CASSYVGRGKSSGANVLTF
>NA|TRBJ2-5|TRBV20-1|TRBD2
TGCAGTGCTAGAGGGACTAGCGGGGGGAAATTTCGGGAGCAGTACTTC
CSARGTSGGKFREQYF
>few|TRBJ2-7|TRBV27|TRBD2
TGTGCCAGCAGTTCCCCTTTCGGGACTAGCAGGTCCTACGAGCAGTACTTC
CASSSPFGTSRSYEQYF
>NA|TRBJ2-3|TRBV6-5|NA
TGTGCCTGCAGTTACGGGGGAGAGAGACGGACGCCAACAGATACGCAGTATTTT
CACSYGGERRTPTDTQYF
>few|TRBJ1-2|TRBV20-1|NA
TGCAGTGCCCGGGCCGGGACCCATGGCTACACCTTC
CSARAGTHGYTF
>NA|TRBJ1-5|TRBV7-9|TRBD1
TGTGCCAGCAGCTTCGGACAGGGGTATCAGCCCCAGCATTTT
CASSFGQGYQPQHF
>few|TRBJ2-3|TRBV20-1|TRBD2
TGCAGTGCTAGAGGGCGGGGGGGCCCAGATACGCAGTATTTT
CSARGRGGPDTQYF
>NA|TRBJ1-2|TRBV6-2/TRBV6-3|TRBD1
TGTGCCAGCAGTTACTCGGGACAGGGCCGCAGCTACACCTTC
CASSYSGQGRSYTF
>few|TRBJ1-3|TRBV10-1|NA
TGCGCCAGCAGGAAGGACATGCTCTCTGGAAACACCATATATTTT
CASRKDMLSGNTIYF